This TCR beta chain appears in the sequencing data of a study of blood T cell repertoires in COVID-19. On the study more broadly: Specimens from acute and convalescent COVID-19 originated in the United States, Italy and Spain.

The data were produced by immunoSEQ multiplex PCR, yet TCRdb's version contains in-frame clones alone and is incomplete. The sample consists of around 400,000 clones, approximately 87% of them appearing once. With 4 bases clipped from V and 4 bases from J, the junction kept 5 bases outside the gene matches. This CDR3 contains 14 residues. CDR1 is SGHNT, CDR2 YYREEE, per germline (reference sequence). Material: peripheral blood. This TCR came from a woman aged 25 to 39 with COVID-19, enrolled during active disease. The V gene is TRBV5-4, the J gene TRBJ1-3; 7 bases align to TRBD1. CDR3 sequence reads: CASSPQGVGNTIYF. In nucleotides, the CDR3 is TGTGCCAGCAGCCCTCAGGGGGTGGGAAACACCATATATTTT. The full variable domain, rest sourced from reference TRBV5-4 and TRBJ1-3, is ETGVTQSPTHLIKTRGQQVTLRCSSQSGHNTVSWYQQALGQGPQFIFQYYREEENGRGNFPPRFSGLQFPNYSSELNVNALELDDSALYLCASSPQGVGNTIYFGEGSWLTVV.